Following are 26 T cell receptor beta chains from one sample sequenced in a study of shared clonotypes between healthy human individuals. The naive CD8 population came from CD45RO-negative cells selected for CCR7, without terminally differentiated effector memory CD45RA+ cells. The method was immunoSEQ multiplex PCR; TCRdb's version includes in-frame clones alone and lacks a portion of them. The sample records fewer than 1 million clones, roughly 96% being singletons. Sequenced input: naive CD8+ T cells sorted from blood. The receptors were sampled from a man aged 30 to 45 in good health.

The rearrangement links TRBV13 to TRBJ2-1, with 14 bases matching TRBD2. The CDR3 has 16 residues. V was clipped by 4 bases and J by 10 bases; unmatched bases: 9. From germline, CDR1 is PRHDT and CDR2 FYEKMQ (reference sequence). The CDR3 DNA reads TGTGCCAGCAGCTCCACCGGGACTAGCGGGAGCAGGGAGCAGTTCTTC. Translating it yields CASSSTGTSGSREQFF.

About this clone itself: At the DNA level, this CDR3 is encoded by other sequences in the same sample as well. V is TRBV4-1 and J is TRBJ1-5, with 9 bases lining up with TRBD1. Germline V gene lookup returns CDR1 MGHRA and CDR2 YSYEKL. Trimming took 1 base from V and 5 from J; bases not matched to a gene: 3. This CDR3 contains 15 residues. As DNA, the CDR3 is TGCGCCAGCAGCCAAGTGACAGGGGGAGATCAGCCCCAGCATTTT. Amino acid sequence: CASSQVTGGDQPQHF.

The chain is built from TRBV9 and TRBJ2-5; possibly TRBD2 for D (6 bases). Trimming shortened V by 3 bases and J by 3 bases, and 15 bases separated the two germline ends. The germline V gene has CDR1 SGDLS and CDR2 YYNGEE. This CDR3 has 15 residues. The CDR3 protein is CASSGGERTKETQYF. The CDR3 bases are TGTGCCAGCAGCGGCGGGGAGCGGACTAAAGAGACCCAGTACTTC.

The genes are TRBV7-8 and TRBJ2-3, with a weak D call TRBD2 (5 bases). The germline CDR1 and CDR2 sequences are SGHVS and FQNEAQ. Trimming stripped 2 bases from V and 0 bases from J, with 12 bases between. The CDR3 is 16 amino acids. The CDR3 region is CASSLSGGLSTDTQYF. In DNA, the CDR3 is TGTGCCAGCAGCTTAAGCGGAGGCTTGAGCACAGATACGCAGTATTTT.

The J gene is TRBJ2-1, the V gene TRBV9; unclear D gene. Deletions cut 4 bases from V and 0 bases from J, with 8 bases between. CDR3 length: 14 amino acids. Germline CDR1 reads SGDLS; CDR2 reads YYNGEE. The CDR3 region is CASSWGSSYNEQFF. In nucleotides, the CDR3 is TGTGCCAGCAGCTGGGGTAGCTCCTACAATGAGCAGTTCTTC.

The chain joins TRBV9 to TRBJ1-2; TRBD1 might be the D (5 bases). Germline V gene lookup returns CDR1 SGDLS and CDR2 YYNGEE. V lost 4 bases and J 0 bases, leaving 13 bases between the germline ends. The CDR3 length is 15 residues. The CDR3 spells CASSIGGGSNYGYTF. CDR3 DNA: TGTGCCAGCAGCATCGGCGGGGGGTCTAACTATGGCTACACCTTC.

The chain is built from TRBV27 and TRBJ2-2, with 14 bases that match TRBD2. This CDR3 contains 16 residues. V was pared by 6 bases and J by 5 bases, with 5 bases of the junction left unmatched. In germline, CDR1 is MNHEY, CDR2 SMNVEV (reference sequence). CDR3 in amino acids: CASSWTSGRRTGELFF. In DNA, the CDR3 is TGTGCCAGCAGCTGGACTAGCGGGAGGAGGACCGGGGAGCTGTTTTTT.

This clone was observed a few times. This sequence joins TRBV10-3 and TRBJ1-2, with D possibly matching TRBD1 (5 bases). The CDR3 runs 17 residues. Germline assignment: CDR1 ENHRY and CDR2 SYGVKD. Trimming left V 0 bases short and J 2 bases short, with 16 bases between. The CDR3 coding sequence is TGTGCCATCAGTGAGTCACAGGTCCCCAGGGCGAACTATGGCTACACCTTC. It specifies CAISESQVPRANYGYTF.

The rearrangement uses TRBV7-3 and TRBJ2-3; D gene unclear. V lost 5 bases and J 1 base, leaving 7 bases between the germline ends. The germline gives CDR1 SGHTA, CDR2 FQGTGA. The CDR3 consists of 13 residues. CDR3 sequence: CASSPGGTDTQYF. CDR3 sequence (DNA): TGTGCCAGCAGCCCGGGTGGCACAGATACGCAGTATTTT. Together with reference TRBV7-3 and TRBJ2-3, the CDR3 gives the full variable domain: GAGVSQTPSNKVTEKGKYVELRCDPISGHTALYWYRQSLGQGPEFLIYFQGTGAADDSGLPNDRFFAVRPEGSVSTLKIQRTERGDSAVYLCASSPGGTDTQYFGPGTRLTVL.

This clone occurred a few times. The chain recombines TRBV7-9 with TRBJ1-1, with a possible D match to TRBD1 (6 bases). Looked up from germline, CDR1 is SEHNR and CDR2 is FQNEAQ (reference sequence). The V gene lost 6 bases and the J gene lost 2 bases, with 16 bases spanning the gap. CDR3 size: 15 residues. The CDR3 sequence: CASSSSGGLNTEAFF. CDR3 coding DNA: TGTGCCAGCAGTTCAAGCGGGGGCTTAAACACTGAAGCTTTCTTT.

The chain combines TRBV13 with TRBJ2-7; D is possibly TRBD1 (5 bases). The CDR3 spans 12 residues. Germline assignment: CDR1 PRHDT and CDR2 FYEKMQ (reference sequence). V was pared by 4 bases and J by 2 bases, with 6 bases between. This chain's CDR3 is CASSSDTYEQYF. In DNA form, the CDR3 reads TGTGCCAGCAGCTCGGACACCTACGAGCAGTACTTC.

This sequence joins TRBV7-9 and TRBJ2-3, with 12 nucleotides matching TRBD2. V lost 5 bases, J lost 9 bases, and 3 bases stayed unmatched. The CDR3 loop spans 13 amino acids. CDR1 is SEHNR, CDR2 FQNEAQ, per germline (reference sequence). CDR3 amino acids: CASSGGLAGTQYF. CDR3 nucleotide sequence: TGTGCCAGCAGCGGTGGACTAGCGGGAACGCAGTATTTT. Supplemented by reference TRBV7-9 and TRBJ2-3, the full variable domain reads DTGVSQNPRHKITKRGQNVTFRCDPISEHNRLYWYRQTLGQGPEFLTYFQNEAQLEKSRLLSDRFSAERPKGSFSTLEIQRTEQGDSAMYLCASSGGLAGTQYFGPGTRLTVL.

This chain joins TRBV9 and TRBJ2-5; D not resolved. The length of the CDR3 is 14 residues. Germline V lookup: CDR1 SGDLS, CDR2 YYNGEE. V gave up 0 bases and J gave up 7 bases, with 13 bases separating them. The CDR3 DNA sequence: TGTGCCAGCAGCGTAGATGGGGTGGAAACGACCCAGTACTTC. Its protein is CASSVDGVETTQYF.

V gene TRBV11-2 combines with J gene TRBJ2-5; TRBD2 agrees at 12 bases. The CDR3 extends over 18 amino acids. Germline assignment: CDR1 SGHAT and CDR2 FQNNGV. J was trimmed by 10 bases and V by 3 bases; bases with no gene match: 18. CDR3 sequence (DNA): TGTGCCAGCAGCTTGGACAGGGCTGGACTAGCGGGAATTTTGGGCCAGTACTTC. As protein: CASSLDRAGLAGILGQYF.

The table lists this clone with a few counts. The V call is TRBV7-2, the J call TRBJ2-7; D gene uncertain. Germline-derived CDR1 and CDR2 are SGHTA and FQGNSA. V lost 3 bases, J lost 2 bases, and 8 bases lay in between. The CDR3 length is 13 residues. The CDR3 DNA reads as TGTGCCAGCAGCTTTCTCGACGCCTACGAGCAGTACTTC. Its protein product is CASSFLDAYEQYF.

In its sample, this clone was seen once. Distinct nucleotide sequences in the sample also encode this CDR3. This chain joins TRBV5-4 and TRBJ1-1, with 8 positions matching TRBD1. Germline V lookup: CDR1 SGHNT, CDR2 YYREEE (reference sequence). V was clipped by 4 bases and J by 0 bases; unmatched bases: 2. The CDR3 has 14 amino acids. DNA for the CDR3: TGTGCCAGCAGCCGGACAGGGTTGAACACTGAAGCTTTCTTT. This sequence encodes CASSRTGLNTEAFF. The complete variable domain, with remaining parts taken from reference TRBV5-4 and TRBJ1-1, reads ETGVTQSPTHLIKTRGQQVTLRCSSQSGHNTVSWYQQALGQGPQFIFQYYREEENGRGNFPPRFSGLQFPNYSSELNVNALELDDSALYLCASSRTGLNTEAFFGQGTRLTVV.

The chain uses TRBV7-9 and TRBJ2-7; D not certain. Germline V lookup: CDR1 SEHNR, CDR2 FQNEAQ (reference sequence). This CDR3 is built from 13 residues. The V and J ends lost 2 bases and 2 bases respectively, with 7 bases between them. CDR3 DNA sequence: TGTGCCAGCAGCTTATACTCAACCTACGAGCAGTACTTC. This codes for CASSLYSTYEQYF.

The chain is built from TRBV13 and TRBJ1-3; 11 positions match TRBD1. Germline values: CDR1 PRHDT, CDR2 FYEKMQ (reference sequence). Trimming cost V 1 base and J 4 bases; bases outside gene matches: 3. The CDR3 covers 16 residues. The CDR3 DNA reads TGTGCCAGCAGCTTAGAGCGGGACAGGGGGGGAAACACCATATATTTT. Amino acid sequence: CASSLERDRGGNTIYF.

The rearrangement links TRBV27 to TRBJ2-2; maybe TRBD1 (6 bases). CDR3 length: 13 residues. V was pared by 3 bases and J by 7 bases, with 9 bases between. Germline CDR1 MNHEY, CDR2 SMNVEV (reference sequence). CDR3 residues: CASSFTGFGELFF. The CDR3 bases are TGTGCCAGCAGTTTCACAGGGTTCGGGGAGCTGTTTTTT.

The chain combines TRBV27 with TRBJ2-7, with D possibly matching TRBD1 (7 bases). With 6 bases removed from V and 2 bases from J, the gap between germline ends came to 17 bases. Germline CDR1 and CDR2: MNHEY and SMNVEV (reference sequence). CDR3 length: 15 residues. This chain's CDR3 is CASRGRTGRTYEQYF. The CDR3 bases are TGTGCCAGCAGGGGGAGGACAGGCCGCACCTACGAGCAGTACTTC.

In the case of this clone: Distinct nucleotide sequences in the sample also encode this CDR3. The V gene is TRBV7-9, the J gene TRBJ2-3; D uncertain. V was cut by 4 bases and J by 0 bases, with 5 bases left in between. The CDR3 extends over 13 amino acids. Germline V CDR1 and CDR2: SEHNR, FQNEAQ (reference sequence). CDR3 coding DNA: TGTGCCAGCAGCTCCGACAGCACAGATACGCAGTATTTT. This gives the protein CASSSDSTDTQYF.

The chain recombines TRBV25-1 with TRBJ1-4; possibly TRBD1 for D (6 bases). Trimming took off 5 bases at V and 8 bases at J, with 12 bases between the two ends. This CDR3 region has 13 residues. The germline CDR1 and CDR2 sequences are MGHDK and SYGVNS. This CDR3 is CASSTGRVEKLFF. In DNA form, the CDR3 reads TGTGCCAGCAGTACAGGGAGGGTAGAAAAACTGTTTTTT.

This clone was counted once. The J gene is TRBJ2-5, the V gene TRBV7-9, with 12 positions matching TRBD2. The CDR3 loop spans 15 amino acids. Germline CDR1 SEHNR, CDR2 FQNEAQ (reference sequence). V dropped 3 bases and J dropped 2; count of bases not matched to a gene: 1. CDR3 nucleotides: TGTGCCAGCAGCTTGACTAGCGGGAGACAAGAGACCCAGTACTTC. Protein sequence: CASSLTSGRQETQYF. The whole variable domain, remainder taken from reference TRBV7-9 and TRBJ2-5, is DTGVSQNPRHKITKRGQNVTFRCDPISEHNRLYWYRQTLGQGPEFLTYFQNEAQLEKSRLLSDRFSAERPKGSFSTLEIQRTEQGDSAMYLCASSLTSGRQETQYFGPGTRLLVL.

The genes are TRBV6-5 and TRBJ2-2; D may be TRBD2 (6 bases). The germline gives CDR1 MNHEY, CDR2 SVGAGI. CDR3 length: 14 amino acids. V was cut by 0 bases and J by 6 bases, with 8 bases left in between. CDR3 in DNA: TGTGCCAGCAGTTACTCTCGGAGGGCCGGGGAGCTGTTTTTT. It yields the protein CASSYSRRAGELFF.

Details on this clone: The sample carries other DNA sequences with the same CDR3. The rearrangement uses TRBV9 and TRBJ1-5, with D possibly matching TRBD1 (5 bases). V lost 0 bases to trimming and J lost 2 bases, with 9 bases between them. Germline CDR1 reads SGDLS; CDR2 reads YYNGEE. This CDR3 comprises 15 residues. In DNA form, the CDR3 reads TGTGCCAGCAGCGTAGGGCAGGGAGGCAATCAGCCCCAGCATTTT. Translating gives CASSVGQGGNQPQHF. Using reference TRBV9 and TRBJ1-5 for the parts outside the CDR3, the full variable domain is DSGVTQTPKHLITATGQRVTLRCSPRSGDLSVYWYQQSLDQGLQFLIQYYNGEERAKGNILERFSAQQFPDLHSELNLSSLELGDSALYFCASSVGQGGNQPQHFGDGTRLSIL.

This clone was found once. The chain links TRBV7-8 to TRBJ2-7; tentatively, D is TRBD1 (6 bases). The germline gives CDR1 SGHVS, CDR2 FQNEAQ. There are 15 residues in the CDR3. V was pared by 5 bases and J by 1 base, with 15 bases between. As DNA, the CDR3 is TGTGCCAGCAGCATAAGGGGGAAAGGATCCTACGAGCAGTACTTC. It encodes CASSIRGKGSYEQYF.